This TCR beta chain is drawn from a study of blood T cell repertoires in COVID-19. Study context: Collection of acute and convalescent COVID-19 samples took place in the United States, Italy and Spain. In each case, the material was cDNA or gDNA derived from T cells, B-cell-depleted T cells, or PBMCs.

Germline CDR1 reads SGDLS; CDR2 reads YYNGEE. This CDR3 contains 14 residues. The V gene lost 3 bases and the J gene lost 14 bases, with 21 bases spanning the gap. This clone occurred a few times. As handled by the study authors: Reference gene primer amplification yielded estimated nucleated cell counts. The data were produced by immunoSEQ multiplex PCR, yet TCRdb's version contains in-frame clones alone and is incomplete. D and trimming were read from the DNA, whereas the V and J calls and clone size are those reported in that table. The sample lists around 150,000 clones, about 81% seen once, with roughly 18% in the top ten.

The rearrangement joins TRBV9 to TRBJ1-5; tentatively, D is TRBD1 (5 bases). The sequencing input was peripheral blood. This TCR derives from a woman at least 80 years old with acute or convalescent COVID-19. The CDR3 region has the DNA TGTGCCAGCAGCGCCGAAACTACAGGAGCCGTTAAGCATTTT. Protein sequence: CASSAETTGAVKHF. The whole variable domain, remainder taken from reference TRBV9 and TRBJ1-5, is DSGVTQTPKHLITATGQRVTLRCSPRSGDLSVYWYQQSLDQGLQFLIQYYNGEERAKGNILERFSAQQFPDLHSELNLSSLELGDSALYFCASSAETTGAVKHFGDGTRLSIL.